Listed below are T cell receptor beta chains from one sample, sequenced in a study of blood T cell repertoires in COVID-19. Only in-frame clones appear in the TCRdb table, and some are missing; sequencing was by immunoSEQ multiplex PCR. The table has approximately 53,000 clones, 78% seen once; the top ten hold 5.8%. Sequenced input: PBMCs or T cells enriched from blood (not recorded which). These receptors all come from a woman aged 45-60 years with acute COVID-19. Both conserved end residues are part of each CDR3. A D gene is named only where the DNA matches it firmly. Only part of the rows carry a size: once, few, many, or a class if the clone is expanded.

TRBD1 TRBJ2-2 TRBV24-1 13 NA TGTGCCACTGGGACAGGGAACACCGGGGAGCTGTTTTTT CATGTGNTGELFF
NA TRBJ1-1 TRBV10-2 14 NA TGCGCCAGCAGTGCTGGCAGTCCTAACACTGAAGCTTTCTTT CASSAGSPNTEAFF
NA TRBJ1-5 TRBV19 15 few TGTGCCAGTAGTACCCTAGCAGGTAGCAATCAGCCCCAGCATTTT CASSTLAGSNQPQHF
NA TRBJ1-1 TRBV5-3 18 NA TGTGCCAGAAGCTTGCCAACAGGGCCAGGCCGAGTTAACACTGAAGCTTTCTTT CARSLPTGPGRVNTEAFF
NA TRBJ1-4 TRBV3-1/TRBV3-2 14 NA TGTGCCAGCAGCCCAGAACACCGGGAAGAAAAACTGTTTTTT CASSPEHREEKLFF
TRBD1 TRBJ1-1 TRBV5-1 13 once TGCGCCAGCGGGACAGGTTCCAACACTGAAGCTTTCTTT CASGTGSNTEAFF
TRBD1 TRBJ2-7 TRBV10-3 13 NA TGTGCCATCAGCGGACAGGGCTCCTACGAGCAGTACTTC CAISGQGSYEQYF
NA TRBJ1-5 TRBV4-1 14 NA TGCGCCAGCGCGTCTATGGGCTCCAATCAGCCCCAGCATTTT CASASMGSNQPQHF
NA TRBJ1-5 TRBV5-1 14 medium-sized TGCGCCAGCAGCTTGGGACAGTTAAATCAGCCCCAGCATTTT CASSLGQLNQPQHF
NA TRBJ1-4 TRBV3-1/TRBV3-2 13 NA TGTGCCAGCAGCCTGGATACGGGGGAAAAACTGTTTTTT CASSLDTGEKLFF
TRBD1 TRBJ1-1 TRBV2 14 NA TGTGCCAGCAGGCCAGGGGGTCGGTCCACTGAAGCTTTCTTT CASRPGGRSTEAFF
NA TRBJ1-1 TRBV21-1 17 NA TGTGCCAGCAGCAAAGGGGTCTCCACAGGGGGGAGGACTGAAGCTTTCTTT CASSKGVSTGGRTEAFF
TRBD1 TRBJ2-7 TRBV6-5 13 few TGTGCCAGCACTAGGGACAGGTACTACGAGCAGTACTTC CASTRDRYYEQYF
TRBD2 TRBJ2-1 TRBV7-2 15 NA TGTGCCAGCAGGATAGCGGGGACCCTATACAATGAGCAGTTCTTC CASRIAGTLYNEQFF
TRBD1 TRBJ1-4 TRBV6-9 19 NA TGTGCCAGCAGTTATTTTAATTACCGCCTTGACAGGGAAAATGAAAAACTGTTTTTT CASSYFNYRLDRENEKLFF
TRBD1 TRBJ2-1 TRBV7-8 14 NA TGTGCCAGCAGCCGGGACAGGGCGTCCAATGAGCAGTTCTTC CASSRDRASNEQFF
TRBD1 TRBJ2-1 TRBV5-4 17 NA TGTGCCAGCAGCCCCCTTCCGGGACAGCTCATTGGCAATGAGCAGTTCTTC CASSPLPGQLIGNEQFF
TRBD1 TRBJ1-2 TRBV7-3 15 NA TGTGCCAGCAGCGCCTTGGACAGGCTTTCCTATGGCTACACCTTC CASSALDRLSYGYTF
TRBD1 TRBJ1-6 TRBV6-2/TRBV6-3 22 NA TGTGCCAGCAGGCCTGACAGGGACCCGAACCCAGAAATCCGCTCCTATAATTCACCCCTCCACTTT CASRPDRDPNPEIRSYNSPLHF
NA TRBJ2-5 TRBV13 13 NA TGTGCCAGCAGCTTAGGGCAGCAAGAGACCCAGTACTTC CASSLGQQETQYF
NA TRBJ2-5 TRBV2 18 NA TGTGCCAGCAACGGGGAGGGGGTTTTTAGCAGACTGCAAGAGACCCAGTACTTC CASNGEGVFSRLQETQYF
TRBD2 TRBJ2-1 TRBV30 14 NA TGTGCCTGGAGTGTACTAGCGGGGGGCGATGAGCAGTTCTTC CAWSVLAGGDEQFF
TRBD1 TRBJ2-7 TRBV12-5 16 NA TGTGCTAGTGGTTGGACAGGGGGCGATTTCATATACGAGCAGTACTTC CASGWTGGDFIYEQYF
NA TRBJ1-2 TRBV25-1 13 NA TGTGCCAGCGGCCCCGGGGGGCTCTATGGCTACACCTTC CASGPGGLYGYTF
TRBD2 TRBJ2-1 TRBV19 16 few TGTGCCAGTAGTCCCGGACTAGCGGGGAGAGTTAATGAGCAGTTCTTC CASSPGLAGRVNEQFF
NA TRBJ2-7 TRBV2 13 NA TGTGCCAGCAGTCGACAGGTTTCCTACGAGCAGTACTTC CASSRQVSYEQYF
NA TRBJ1-3 TRBV6-5 15 few TGTGCCAGCAGAGACAGACCGGACTCTGGAAACACCATATATTTT CASRDRPDSGNTIYF
TRBD2 TRBJ2-2 TRBV14 16 NA TGTGCCAGCAGCCAAGCCGGGAGGGGCCCCTCCGGGGAGCTGTTTTTT CASSQAGRGPSGELFF
NA TRBJ1-1 TRBV18 14 NA TGTGCCAGCTCACCAGGACACCTTAACACTGAAGCTTTCTTT CASSPGHLNTEAFF
NA TRBJ2-3 TRBV30 12 NA TGTGCCTGGAGACCAGCCTGGGGCTCGCAGTATTTT CAWRPAWGSQYF
TRBD1 TRBJ1-1 TRBV27 14 few TGTGCCAGCGGCAAGACAGGGGGTTGGACTGAAGCTTTCTTT CASGKTGGWTEAFF
NA TRBJ1-2 TRBV11-2 15 NA TGTGCCAGCAGCCCCCGAGAGAGTGGTAACTATGGCTACACCTTC CASSPRESGNYGYTF
TRBD1 TRBJ1-6 TRBV19 14 few TGTGCCAGTAGGCGACAGGGGGAAGGGTCACCCCTCCACTTT CASRRQGEGSPLHF
NA TRBJ2-5 TRBV7-2 15 NA TGTGCCAGCAGCTTAGCGACGGGGATACAAGAGACCCAGTACTTC CASSLATGIQETQYF
TRBD1 TRBJ1-2 TRBV29-1 16 NA TGCAGCGTTGAGGAGGTATTCAGGGGGGCTAACTATGGCTACACCTTC CSVEEVFRGANYGYTF
TRBD1 TRBJ1-1 TRBV6-1 14 NA TGTGCCAGCAGTGAAGGCGTAACAGGGGGGGAAGCTTTCTTT CASSEGVTGGEAFF
NA TRBJ1-2 TRBV15 14 NA TGTGCCACCAGCAGAGGGACAGCCTTTTATGGCTACACCTTC CATSRGTAFYGYTF
NA TRBJ1-2 TRBV5-1 13 once TGCGCCAGCAGCTTGGGACAATCCGATGGCTACACCTTC CASSLGQSDGYTF
NA TRBJ2-7 TRBV3-1/TRBV3-2 13 NA TGTGCCAGCAGCCAAGATAAGGGCGGGGAGCAGTACTTC CASSQDKGGEQYF
NA TRBJ1-2 TRBV5-5 13 NA TGTGCCAGCACCCCTGCCGGGAACTATGGCTACACCTTC CASTPAGNYGYTF
NA TRBJ1-6 TRBV7-8 13 NA TGTGCCAGCAGCTTGGAGGATAATTCACCCCTCCACTTT CASSLEDNSPLHF
TRBD2 TRBJ2-5 TRBV13 17 NA TGTGCCAGCAGCTTACGGCTAGCGGGGGGCTTACAAGAGACCCAGTACTTC CASSLRLAGGLQETQYF
NA TRBJ1-6 TRBV28 14 NA TGTGCCAGCAGTTTAGAACATCGAAATTCACCCCTCCACTTT CASSLEHRNSPLHF
NA TRBJ2-1 TRBV5-1 14 NA TGCGCCAGCAGCTTGGCCGCTCGAGGGGGTGAGCAGTTCTTC CASSLAARGGEQFF
NA TRBJ1-1 TRBV5-5 16 NA TGTGCCAGCAGCCCAATCAGCCCCAGGGGGAACACTGAAGCTTTCTTT CASSPISPRGNTEAFF
NA TRBJ1-2 TRBV28 14 NA TGTGCCAGCAGTAGTTTGCGCAGGGACTATGGCTACACCTTC CASSSLRRDYGYTF
TRBD1 TRBJ1-5 TRBV9 14 NA TGTGCCAGCAGCGTAACCGGACAGGGCGAGCCCCAGCATTTT CASSVTGQGEPQHF
NA TRBJ1-1 TRBV28 16 NA TGTGCCAGCAGTTCTTACCCAGGGTCCATGAACACTGAAGCTTTCTTT CASSSYPGSMNTEAFF
NA TRBJ2-1 TRBV3-1/TRBV3-2 16 NA TGTGCCAGCAGCCAAGATGGACACGAAATCCCGCATGAGCAGTTCTTC CASSQDGHEIPHEQFF
NA TRBJ2-7 TRBV18 13 NA TGTGCCAGCTCACCAGTTTTCAGAAACGAGCAGTACTTC CASSPVFRNEQYF
TRBD2 TRBJ2-3 TRBV27 18 NA TGTGCCAGCAGTTCCCTTAGGGCTAGCGGGGGGGCGACAGATACGCAGTATTTT CASSSLRASGGATDTQYF
NA TRBJ2-5 TRBV30 15 few TGTGCCTGGACCCTACCCACGGGGGGCCGAAAGACCCAGTACTTC CAWTLPTGGRKTQYF
NA TRBJ2-6 TRBV15 16 NA TGTGCCACCAGCAGAGATCGACAGGCAGGGGCCAACGTCCTGACTTTC CATSRDRQAGANVLTF